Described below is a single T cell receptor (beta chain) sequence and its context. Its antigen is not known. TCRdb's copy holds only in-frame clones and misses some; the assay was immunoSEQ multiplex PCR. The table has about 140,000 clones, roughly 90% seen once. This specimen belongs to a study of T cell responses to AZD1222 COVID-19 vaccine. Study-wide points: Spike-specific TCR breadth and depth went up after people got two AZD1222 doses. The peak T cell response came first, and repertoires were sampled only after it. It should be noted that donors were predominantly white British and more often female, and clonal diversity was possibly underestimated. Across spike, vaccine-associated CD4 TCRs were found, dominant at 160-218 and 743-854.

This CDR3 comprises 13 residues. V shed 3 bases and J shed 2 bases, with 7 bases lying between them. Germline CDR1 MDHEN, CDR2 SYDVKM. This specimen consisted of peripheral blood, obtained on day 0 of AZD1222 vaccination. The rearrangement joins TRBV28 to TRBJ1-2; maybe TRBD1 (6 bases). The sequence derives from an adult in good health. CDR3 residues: CASSLQGNYGYTF. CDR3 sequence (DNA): TGTGCCAGCAGTTTGCAGGGGAACTATGGCTACACCTTC.